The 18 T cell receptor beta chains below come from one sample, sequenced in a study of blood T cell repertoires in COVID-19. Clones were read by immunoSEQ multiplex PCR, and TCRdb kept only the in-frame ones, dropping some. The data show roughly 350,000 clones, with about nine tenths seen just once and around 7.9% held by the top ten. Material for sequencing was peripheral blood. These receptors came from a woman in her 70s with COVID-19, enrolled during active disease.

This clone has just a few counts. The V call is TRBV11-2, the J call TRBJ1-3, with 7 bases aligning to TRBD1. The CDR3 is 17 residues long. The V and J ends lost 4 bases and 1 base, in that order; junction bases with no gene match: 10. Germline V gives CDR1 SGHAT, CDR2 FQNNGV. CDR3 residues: CASSSNRGKRSGNTIYF. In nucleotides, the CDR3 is TGTGCCAGCAGCTCGAACAGGGGCAAGAGGTCTGGAAACACCATATATTTT.

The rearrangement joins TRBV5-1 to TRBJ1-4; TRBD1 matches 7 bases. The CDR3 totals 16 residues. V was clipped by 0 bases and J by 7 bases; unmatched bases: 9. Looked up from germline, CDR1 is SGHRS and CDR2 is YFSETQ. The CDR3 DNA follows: TGCGCCAGCAGCTTGGCCCGACAGGGTAACGGTGAAAAACTGTTTTTT. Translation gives CASSLARQGNGEKLFF. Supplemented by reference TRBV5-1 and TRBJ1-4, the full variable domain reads KAGVTQTPRYLIKTRGQQVTLSCSPISGHRSVSWYQQTPGQGLQFLFEYFSETQRNKGNFPGRFSGRQFSNSRSEMNVSTLELGDSALYLCASSLARQGNGEKLFFGSGTQLSVL.

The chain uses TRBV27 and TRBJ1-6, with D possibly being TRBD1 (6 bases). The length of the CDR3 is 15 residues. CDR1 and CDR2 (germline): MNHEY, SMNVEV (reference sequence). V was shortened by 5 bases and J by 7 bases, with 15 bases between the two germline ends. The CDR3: CASSRHRDGNSPLHF. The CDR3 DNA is TGTGCCAGCAGTCGACACAGGGACGGGAATTCACCCCTCCACTTT.

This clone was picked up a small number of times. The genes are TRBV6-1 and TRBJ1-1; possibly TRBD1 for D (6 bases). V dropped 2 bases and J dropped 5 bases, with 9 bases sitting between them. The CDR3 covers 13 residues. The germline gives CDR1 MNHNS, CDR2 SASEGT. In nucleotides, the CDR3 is TGTGCCAGCAGTGAAAGGGGGTTAACTGAAGCTTTCTTT. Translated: CASSERGLTEAFF.

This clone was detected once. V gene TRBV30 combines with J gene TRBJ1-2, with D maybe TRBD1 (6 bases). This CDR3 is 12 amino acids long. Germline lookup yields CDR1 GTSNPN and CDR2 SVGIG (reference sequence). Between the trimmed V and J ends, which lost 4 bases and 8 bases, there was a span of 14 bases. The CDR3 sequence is CAWNRAAGGYTF. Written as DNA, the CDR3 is TGTGCCTGGAACAGGGCCGCTGGCGGCTACACCTTC.

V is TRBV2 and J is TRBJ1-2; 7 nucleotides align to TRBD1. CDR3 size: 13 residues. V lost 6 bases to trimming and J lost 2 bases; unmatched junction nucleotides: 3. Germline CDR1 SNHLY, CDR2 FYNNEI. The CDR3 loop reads CASSGDSNYGYTF. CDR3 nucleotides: TGTGCCAGCAGCGGGGACAGCAACTATGGCTACACCTTC. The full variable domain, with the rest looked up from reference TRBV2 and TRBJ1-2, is EPEVTQTPSHQVTQMGQEVILRCVPISNHLYFYWYRQILGQKVEFLVSFYNNEISEKSEIFDDQFSVERPDGSNFTLKIRSTKLEDSAMYFCASSGDSNYGYTFGSGTRLTVV.

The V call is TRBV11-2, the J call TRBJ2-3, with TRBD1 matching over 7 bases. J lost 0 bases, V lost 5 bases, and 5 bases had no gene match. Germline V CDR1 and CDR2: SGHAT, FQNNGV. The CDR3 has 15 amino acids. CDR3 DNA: TGTGCCAGCAGCCCCGGGACAGCTAGCACAGATACGCAGTATTTT. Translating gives CASSPGTASTDTQYF. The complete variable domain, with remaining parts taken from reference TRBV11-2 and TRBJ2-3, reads EAGVAQSPRYKIIEKRQSVAFWCNPISGHATLYWYQQILGQGPKLLIQFQNNGVVDDSQLPKDRFSAERLKGVDSTLKIQPAKLEDSAVYLCASSPGTASTDTQYFGPGTRLTVL.

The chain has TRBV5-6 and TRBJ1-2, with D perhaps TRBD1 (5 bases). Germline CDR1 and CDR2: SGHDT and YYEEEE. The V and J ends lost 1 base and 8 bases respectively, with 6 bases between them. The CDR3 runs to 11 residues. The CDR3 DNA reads TGTGCCAGCAGCTTGAGGGGAGGCTACACCTTC. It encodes CASSLRGGYTF.

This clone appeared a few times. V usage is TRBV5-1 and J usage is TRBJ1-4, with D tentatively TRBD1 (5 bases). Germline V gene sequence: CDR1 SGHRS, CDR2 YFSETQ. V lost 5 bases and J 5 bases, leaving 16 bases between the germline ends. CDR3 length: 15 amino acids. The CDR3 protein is CASRFTGTSNEKLFF. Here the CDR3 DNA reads TGCGCCAGCAGGTTCACCGGGACTTCGAATGAAAAACTGTTTTTT.

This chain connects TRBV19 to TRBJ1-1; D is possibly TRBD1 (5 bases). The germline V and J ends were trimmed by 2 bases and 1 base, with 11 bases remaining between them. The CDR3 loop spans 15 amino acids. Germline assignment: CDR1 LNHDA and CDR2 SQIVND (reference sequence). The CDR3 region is CASSITGPPNTEAFF. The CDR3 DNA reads TGTGCCAGTAGTATAACAGGACCTCCGAACACTGAAGCTTTCTTT. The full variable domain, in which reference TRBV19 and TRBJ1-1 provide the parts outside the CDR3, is DGGITQSPKYLFRKEGQNVTLSCEQNLNHDAMYWYRQDPGQGLRLIYYSQIVNDFQKGDIAEGYSVSREKKESFPLTVTSAQKNPTAFYLCASSITGPPNTEAFFGQGTRLTVV.

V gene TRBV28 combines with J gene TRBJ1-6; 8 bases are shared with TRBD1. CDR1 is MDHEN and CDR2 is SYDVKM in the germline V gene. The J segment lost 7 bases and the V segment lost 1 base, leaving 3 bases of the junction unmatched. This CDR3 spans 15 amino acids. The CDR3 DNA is TGTGCCAGCAGTTTATCAAGACAGGGGAATTCACCCCTCCACTTT. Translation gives CASSLSRQGNSPLHF.

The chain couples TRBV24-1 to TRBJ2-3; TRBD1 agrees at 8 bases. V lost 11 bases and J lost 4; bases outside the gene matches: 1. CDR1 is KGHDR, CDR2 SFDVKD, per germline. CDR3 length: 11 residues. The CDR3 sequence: CAKTGADTQYF. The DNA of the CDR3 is TGTGCCAAGACAGGGGCAGATACGCAGTATTTT.

CDR3 protein: CASSSLDYEQYF. The CDR3 DNA follows: TGTGCCAGCTCATCTTTAGACTACGAGCAGTACTTC. The chain links TRBV18 to TRBJ2-7; D ambiguous. V lost 5 bases to trimming and J lost 3 bases, with 8 bases between them. The CDR3 runs 12 residues. CDR1 is KGHSH and CDR2 is LQKENI in the germline V gene.

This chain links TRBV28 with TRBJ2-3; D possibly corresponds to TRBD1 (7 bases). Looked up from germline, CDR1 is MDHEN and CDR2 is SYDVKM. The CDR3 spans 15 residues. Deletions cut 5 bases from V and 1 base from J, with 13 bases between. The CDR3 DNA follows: TGTGCCAGCAGTACCCCCAGGGGGGGCACAGATACGCAGTATTTT. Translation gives CASSTPRGGTDTQYF.

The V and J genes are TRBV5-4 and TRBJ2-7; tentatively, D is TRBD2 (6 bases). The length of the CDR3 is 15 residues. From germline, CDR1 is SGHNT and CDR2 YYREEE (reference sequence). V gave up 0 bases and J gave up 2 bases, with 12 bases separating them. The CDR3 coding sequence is TGTGCCAGCAGCTTGGGTGGAGGGAGAGCCTACGAGCAGTACTTC. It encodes CASSLGGGRAYEQYF.

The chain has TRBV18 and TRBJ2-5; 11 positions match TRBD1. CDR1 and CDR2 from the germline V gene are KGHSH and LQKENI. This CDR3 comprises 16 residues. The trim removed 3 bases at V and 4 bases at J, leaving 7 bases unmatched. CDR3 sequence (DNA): TGTGCCAGCTCACCCACTACCGGGACAGGGGGAGAGACCCAGTACTTC. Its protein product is CASSPTTGTGGETQYF.

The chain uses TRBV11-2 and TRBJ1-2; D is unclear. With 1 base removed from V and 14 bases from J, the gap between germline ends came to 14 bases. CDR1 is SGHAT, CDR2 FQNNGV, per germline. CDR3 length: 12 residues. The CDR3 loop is CASSLALSGETF. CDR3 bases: TGTGCCAGCAGCTTAGCATTATCGGGTGAAACCTTC.

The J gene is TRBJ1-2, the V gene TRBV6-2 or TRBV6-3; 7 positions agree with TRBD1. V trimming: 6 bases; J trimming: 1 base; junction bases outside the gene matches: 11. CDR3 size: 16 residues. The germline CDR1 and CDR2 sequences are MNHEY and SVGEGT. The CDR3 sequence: CASSPTGTDFNYGYTF. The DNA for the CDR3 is TGTGCCAGCAGCCCGACCGGGACAGATTTTAACTATGGCTACACCTTC.